The T cell receptor beta chain described here comes from a study of blood T cell repertoires in COVID-19. Trimming stripped 0 bases from V and 0 bases from J, with 11 bases between. The CDR3 has 16 residues. The germline CDR1 and CDR2 sequences are SGHAT and FQNNGV. In Cohort 3, a recovered donor had either two negative PCRs, clearance, or symptom resolution. Study processing details: The authors estimated nucleated cell counts from reference gene primer amplification. TCRdb's copy holds only in-frame clones and misses some; the assay was immunoSEQ multiplex PCR. Clonal size and the V and J genes are those of that table, whereas D and trimming came from the DNA. The sample includes 200,000 to 250,000 clones, 87% of them seen just once.

The TCR originated in a young man who had recovered from COVID-19. The V gene is TRBV11-2, the J gene TRBJ1-2, with a possible D match to TRBD1 (5 bases). Sequencing was carried out using PBMCs or T cells enriched from blood (not recorded which). The CDR3 is CASSLEEGLANYGYTF. CDR3 DNA sequence: TGTGCCAGCAGCTTAGAGGAGGGGCTAGCTAACTATGGCTACACCTTC. The entire variable domain, with the rest obtained from reference TRBV11-2 and TRBJ1-2, is as follows: EAGVAQSPRYKIIEKRQSVAFWCNPISGHATLYWYQQILGQGPKLLIQFQNNGVVDDSQLPKDRFSAERLKGVDSTLKIQPAKLEDSAVYLCASSLEEGLANYGYTFGSGTRLTVV.